What follows are 8 T cell receptor beta chains derived from one specimen sequenced in a study of control samples from healthy donors and cancer patients. Some clones are missing from TCRdb's copy, which holds only in-frame ones; the method was immunoSEQ multiplex PCR. With about 190,000 clones in the sample, the ten largest clones hold more than 2%. Source material: blood. These TCRs come from a young woman in good health.

The rearrangement joins TRBV30 to TRBJ2-1; D not resolved. Germline V gives CDR1 GTSNPN, CDR2 SVGIG (reference sequence). Trimming took 0 bases from V and 6 from J, leaving 3 bases between them. The CDR3 runs 11 residues. The CDR3 DNA reads as TGTGCCTGGAGTGTAGGCAATGAGCAGTTCTTC. Residues: CAWSVGNEQFF. The full variable domain, with the rest looked up from reference TRBV30 and TRBJ2-1, is SQTIHQWPATLVQPVGSPLSLECTVEGTSNPNLYWYRQAAGRGLQLLFYSVGIGQISSEVPQNLSASRPQDRQFILSSKKLLLSDSGFYLCAWSVGNEQFFGPGTRLTVL.

The J gene is TRBJ1-1, the V gene TRBV3-1 (or the pseudogene TRBV3-2), with TRBD1 matching 8 bases. The CDR3 totals 15 residues. Germline trimming cut 4 bases from V and 5 bases from J; bases unmatched to any gene: 9. Per the germline V gene, CDR1 is LGHDT and CDR2 is YNNKEL (reference sequence). CDR3 amino acids: CASSRWGQDHTEAFF. CDR3 sequence (DNA): TGTGCCAGCAGCCGTTGGGGACAGGACCATACTGAAGCTTTCTTT.

The chain couples TRBV29-1 to TRBJ1-2; 9 bases line up with TRBD1. The V gene end was trimmed by 4 bases and the J gene end by 8 bases; junction bases not matched to a gene: 5. This CDR3 is built from 12 residues. Germline V CDR1 and CDR2: SQVTM, ANQGSEA. The CDR3 loop reads CSVGGQGQGYTF. The CDR3 DNA sequence: TGCAGCGTTGGGGGACAGGGCCAAGGCTACACCTTC.

The genes are TRBV6-5 and TRBJ1-3; D is perhaps TRBD1 (6 bases). V was trimmed by 7 bases and J by 3 bases, leaving 10 bases between them. The CDR3 is made up of 13 amino acids. The V gene's germline CDR1 is MNHEY and CDR2 SVGAGI. The CDR3 is CASTVTGGNTIYF. The CDR3 nucleotides are TGTGCCAGCACCGTGACAGGTGGAAACACCATATATTTT.

V usage is TRBV10-3 and J usage is TRBJ2-3, with 10 bases identical to TRBD2. Per germline, CDR1 ENHRY and CDR2 SYGVKD. CDR3 size: 17 residues. Unmatched junction bases numbered 9, after V lost 0 bases and J lost 6 bases. In DNA, the CDR3 is TGTGCCATCAGTGAGTCGGGGAGCGGGGGGGCCCTGGATACGCAGTATTTT. Amino acid sequence: CAISESGSGGALDTQYF.

The genes are TRBV6-2 or TRBV6-3 and TRBJ2-3; TRBD2 aligns across 11 bases. Germline V gives CDR1 MNHEY, CDR2 SVGEGT. V gave up 0 bases and J gave up 3 bases; unmatched junction bases: 2. The CDR3 consists of 16 residues. CDR3 sequence reads: CASSYSTSGKTDTQYF. As DNA, the CDR3 is TGTGCCAGCAGTTACTCGACTAGCGGGAAGACAGATACGCAGTATTTT.

The gene calls are TRBV4-1 and TRBJ1-2; perhaps TRBD1 as D (5 bases). CDR3 length: 11 amino acids. Germline CDR1 MGHRA, CDR2 YSYEKL. V lost 3 bases and J lost 7, with 6 bases in between. The CDR3 is CASSQGGGYTF. CDR3 bases: TGCGCCAGCAGCCAGGGGGGTGGCTACACCTTC.

The rearrangement uses TRBV10-2 and TRBJ2-1; 7 bases match TRBD2. The V segment lost 2 bases and the J segment 3 bases; nucleotides outside the gene matches: 10. Looked up from germline, CDR1 is WSHSY and CDR2 is SAAADI. The length of the CDR3 is 17 residues. The CDR3 DNA reads as TGCGCCAGCAGTGAGGCGGGAGCCCTAGATTTCTACAATGAGCAGTTCTTC. Translating it yields CASSEAGALDFYNEQFF.